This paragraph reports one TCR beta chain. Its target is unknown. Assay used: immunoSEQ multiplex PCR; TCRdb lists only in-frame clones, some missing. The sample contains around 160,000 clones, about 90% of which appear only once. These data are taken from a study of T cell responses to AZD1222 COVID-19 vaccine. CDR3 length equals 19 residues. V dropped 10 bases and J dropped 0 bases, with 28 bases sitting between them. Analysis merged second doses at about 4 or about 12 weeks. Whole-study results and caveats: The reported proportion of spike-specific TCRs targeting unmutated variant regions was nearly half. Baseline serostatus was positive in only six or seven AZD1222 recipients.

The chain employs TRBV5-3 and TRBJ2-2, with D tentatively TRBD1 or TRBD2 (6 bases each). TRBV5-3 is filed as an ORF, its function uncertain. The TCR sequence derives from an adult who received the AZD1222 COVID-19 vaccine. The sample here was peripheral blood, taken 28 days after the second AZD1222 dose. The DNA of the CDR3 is TGTGCCGGATGCGTGGGGGGCGCGCCGGTCCTTACGAACACCGGGGAGCTGTTTTTT. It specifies CAGCVGGAPVLTNTGELFF.